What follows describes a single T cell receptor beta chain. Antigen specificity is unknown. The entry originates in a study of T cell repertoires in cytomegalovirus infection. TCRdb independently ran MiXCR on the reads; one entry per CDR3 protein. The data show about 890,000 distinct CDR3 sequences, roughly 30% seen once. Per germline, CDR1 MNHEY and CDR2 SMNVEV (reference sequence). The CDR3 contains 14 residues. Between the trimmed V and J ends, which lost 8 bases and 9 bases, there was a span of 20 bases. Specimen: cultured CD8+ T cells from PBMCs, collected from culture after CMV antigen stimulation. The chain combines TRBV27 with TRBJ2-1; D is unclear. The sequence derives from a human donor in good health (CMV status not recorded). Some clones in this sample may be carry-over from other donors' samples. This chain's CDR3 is CASALRPSDFEQFF. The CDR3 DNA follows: TGTGCCAGCGCATTGAGACCAAGTGATTTTGAGCAGTTCTTC.